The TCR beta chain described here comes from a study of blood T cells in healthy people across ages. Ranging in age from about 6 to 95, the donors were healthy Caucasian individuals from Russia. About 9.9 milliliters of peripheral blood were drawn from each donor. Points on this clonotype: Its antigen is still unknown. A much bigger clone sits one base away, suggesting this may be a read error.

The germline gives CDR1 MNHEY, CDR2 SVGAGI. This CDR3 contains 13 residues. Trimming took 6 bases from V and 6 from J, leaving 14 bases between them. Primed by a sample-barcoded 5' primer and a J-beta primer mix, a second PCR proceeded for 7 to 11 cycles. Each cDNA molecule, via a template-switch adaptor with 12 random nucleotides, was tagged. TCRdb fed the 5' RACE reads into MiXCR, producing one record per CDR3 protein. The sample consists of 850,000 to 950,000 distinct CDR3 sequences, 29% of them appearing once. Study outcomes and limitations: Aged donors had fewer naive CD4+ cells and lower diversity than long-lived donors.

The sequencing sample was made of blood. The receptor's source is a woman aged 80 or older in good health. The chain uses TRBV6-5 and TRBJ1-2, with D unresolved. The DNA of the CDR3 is TGTGCCAGCAGCCGCCTTTACGACCATGGCTACACCTTC. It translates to CASSRLYDHGYTF.